Listed here are 21 T cell receptor beta chains from one sample, sequenced in a study of T cell clones after liver transplantation. Sequencing was performed with immunoSEQ multiplex PCR; in TCRdb, only in-frame clones are kept and a portion is missing. Seen here are 95,000 to 110,000 clones, more than 75% observed once, and the top ten hold 0.8% to 1%. This material consisted of CD4+ T cells from blood, taken before liver transplant. These TCRs come from a human donor who received a liver transplant.

The rearrangement uses TRBV27 and TRBJ2-7; D is unresolved. CDR1 and CDR2 (germline): MNHEY, SMNVEV (reference sequence). CDR3 size: 15 residues. Between the trimmed V and J ends, which lost 5 bases and 3 bases, there was a span of 17 bases. This CDR3 reads CASSINIAGRYEQYF. CDR3 DNA sequence: TGTGCCAGCAGTATCAATATCGCTGGACGCTACGAGCAGTACTTC.

The chain employs TRBV7-2 and TRBJ1-2; no definite D call. In germline, CDR1 is SGHTA, CDR2 FQGNSA. This CDR3 is built from 14 residues. The V end was cut by 1 base, the J end by 7 bases, with 13 bases between. CDR3 in DNA: TGTGCCAGCAGCTTAGGAGGGTTTGGCGTTGGCTACACCTTC. This translates into CASSLGGFGVGYTF.

This sequence joins TRBV27 and TRBJ2-7; 11 bases are a match to TRBD2. CDR3 length: 17 residues. Looked up from germline, CDR1 is MNHEY and CDR2 is SMNVEV (reference sequence). J was trimmed by 6 bases and V by 3 bases; bases with no gene match: 13. The DNA of the CDR3 is TGTGCCAGCAGTTTTGGGCAACCGGGACTAGCGGCTTCCGAGCAGTACTTC. It specifies CASSFGQPGLAASEQYF.

The chain employs TRBV7-6 and TRBJ1-3, with D possibly TRBD1 on 6 matching bases. Trimming removed 4 bases from V and 2 bases from J, with 9 bases in between. CDR1 is SGHVS and CDR2 is FNYEAQ in the germline V gene. This CDR3 is built from 14 residues. The CDR3 bases are TGTGCCAGCAGCTCGGGGGCGGCTGGAAACACCATATATTTT. Translation: CASSSGAAGNTIYF.

The chain employs TRBV5-8 and TRBJ1-5, with D maybe TRBD1 (6 bases). The CDR3 has 14 residues. From germline, CDR1 is SGHTS and CDR2 YDEGEE. The V gene lost 2 bases and the J gene lost 4 bases, with 10 bases spanning the gap. The CDR3 loop reads CASSFLRGNQPQHF. The CDR3 nucleotides are TGTGCCAGCAGCTTCTTAAGGGGGAATCAGCCCCAGCATTTT.

The V and J genes are TRBV6-1 and TRBJ1-2; D perhaps matches TRBD1 (6 bases). This CDR3 spans 16 amino acids. Germline CDR1 and CDR2: MNHNS and SASEGT. V was shortened by 4 bases and J by 4 bases, with 19 bases between the two germline ends. CDR3 DNA sequence: TGTGCCAGCAGTGGCCGGGGGGAGGGGGGACTCTATGGCTACACCTTC. Translation: CASSGRGEGGLYGYTF.

This chain links TRBV18 with TRBJ1-5; maybe TRBD1 (5 bases). The CDR3 length is 14 residues. Germline-derived CDR1 and CDR2 are KGHSH and LQKENI. Trimming cost V 3 bases and J 7 bases, with 13 bases left between them. CDR3 loop: CASSPGGGRQPQHF. CDR3 DNA sequence: TGTGCCAGCTCACCGGGCGGGGGTCGACAGCCCCAGCATTTT.

Written as DNA, the CDR3 is TGTGCCAGCAGTTCACGACAGGGTAGAGATACGCAGTATTTT. Amino acid sequence: CASSSRQGRDTQYF. The V gene is TRBV27, the J gene TRBJ2-3, with 7 bases aligning to TRBD1. There are 14 residues in the CDR3. CDR1 is MNHEY, CDR2 SMNVEV, per germline (reference sequence). The ends lost 4 bases at V and 5 bases at J; junction bases unmatched: 6.

The CDR3 nucleotides are TGTGCCAGCAGTTACTCACGGACAGGGAGGGACATTCAGTACTTC. Its translation is CASSYSRTGRDIQYF. The chain recombines TRBV6-5 with TRBJ2-4, with D maybe TRBD1 (8 bases). Germline V gives CDR1 MNHEY, CDR2 SVGAGI. The CDR3 runs to 15 residues. Trimming shortened V by 0 bases and J by 8 bases, and 14 bases separated the two germline ends.

The chain employs TRBV6-5 and TRBJ2-2; TRBD2 matches at 12 bases. The germline CDR1 and CDR2 sequences are MNHEY and SVGAGI. The J segment lost 4 bases and the V segment lost 4 bases, leaving 4 bases of the junction unmatched. CDR3 length: 16 amino acids. CDR3 sequence reads: CASSFPGLAGTGELFF. CDR3 nucleotides: TGTGCCAGCAGTTTTCCGGGACTAGCGGGCACCGGGGAGCTGTTTTTT.

The chain couples TRBV13 to TRBJ2-1, with TRBD2 identical over 9 bases. V lost 0 bases and J lost 0; bases outside the gene matches: 6. The germline gives CDR1 PRHDT, CDR2 FYEKMQ (reference sequence). CDR3 length: 18 residues. The CDR3 coding sequence is TGTGCCAGCAGCTTAGGCCTGGGTAGCGGGAGCTCCTACAATGAGCAGTTCTTC. Amino acids: CASSLGLGSGSSYNEQFF.

This clone has at least ten counts. V is TRBV7-2 and J is TRBJ2-2; tentatively, D is TRBD1 or TRBD2 (5 bases each). Germline V gene sequence: CDR1 SGHTA, CDR2 FQGNSA. This CDR3 spans 17 amino acids. V was shortened by 0 bases and J by 6 bases, with 17 bases between the two germline ends. CDR3 bases: TGTGCCAGCAGCTTAGCGCATTTCGGGACCACGGCCGGGGAGCTGTTTTTT. Protein sequence: CASSLAHFGTTAGELFF.

This chain uses TRBV2 with TRBJ2-3, with 7 bases identical to TRBD1. Germline values: CDR1 SNHLY, CDR2 FYNNEI. The trim removed 4 bases at V and 5 bases at J, leaving 6 bases unmatched. The CDR3 sequence is 14 residues long. The CDR3 is CASSGRGRVDTQYF. CDR3 in DNA: TGTGCCAGCAGTGGAAGGGGGCGCGTAGATACGCAGTATTTT.

With respect to this clone: This same CDR3 is encoded by further DNA sequences in the sample. The chain recombines TRBV5-1 with TRBJ2-7; maybe TRBD1 (5 bases). With 1 base removed from V and 1 base from J, the gap between germline ends came to 9 bases. There are 14 residues in the CDR3. The germline V gene has CDR1 SGHRS and CDR2 YFSETQ. The CDR3 DNA sequence: TGCGCCAGCAGCTTGAATTCAGGGTCCTACGAGCAGTACTTC. Translation gives CASSLNSGSYEQYF. Full variable domain (outside the CDR3, taken from reference TRBV5-1 and TRBJ2-7): KAGVTQTPRYLIKTRGQQVTLSCSPISGHRSVSWYQQTPGQGLQFLFEYFSETQRNKGNFPGRFSGRQFSNSRSEMNVSTLELGDSALYLCASSLNSGSYEQYFGPGTRLTVT.

This clone came up a few times. The rearrangement links TRBV19 to TRBJ2-7, with TRBD2 matching 15 bases. Germline assignment: CDR1 LNHDA and CDR2 SQIVND (reference sequence). V was clipped by 6 bases and J by 7 bases; unmatched bases: 7. CDR3 size: 15 residues. As DNA, the CDR3 is TGTGCCAGTAGCCGGACTAGCGGGGGGGCGAGGGAGCAGTACTTC. It encodes CASSRTSGGAREQYF.

This chain connects TRBV10-2 to TRBJ2-1, with D maybe TRBD2 (6 bases). The CDR3 sequence is 18 residues long. Germline CDR1 is WSHSY and CDR2 is SAAADI. V was trimmed by 0 bases and J by 7 bases, leaving 22 bases between them. The CDR3 DNA follows: TGCGCCAGCAGTGAGTCGAGTGGAGGGAGCGGAAGTCGGAATGAGCAGTTCTTC. It yields the protein CASSESSGGSGSRNEQFF.

This clone was counted only a few times. The gene calls are TRBV18 and TRBJ1-1; D is undetermined. Trimming took off 1 base at V and 1 base at J, with 10 bases between the two ends. The CDR3 length is 15 residues. Germline V gene sequence: CDR1 KGHSH, CDR2 LQKENI. The DNA of the CDR3 is TGTGCCAGCTCACCACGAGTGGAAGAGAACACTGAAGCTTTCTTT. Protein product: CASSPRVEENTEAFF.

The V call is TRBV9, the J call TRBJ2-3; perhaps TRBD1 as D (5 bases). The germline V gene has CDR1 SGDLS and CDR2 YYNGEE. Trimming took 0 bases from V and 0 from J, leaving 11 bases between them. The CDR3 totals 16 residues. DNA for the CDR3: TGTGCCAGCAGCGTAGACGCAGGGTTTAGCACAGATACGCAGTATTTT. As protein: CASSVDAGFSTDTQYF.

The V gene is TRBV5-1, the J gene TRBJ2-3; the D is unclear. The CDR3 sequence is 15 residues long. Germline values: CDR1 SGHRS, CDR2 YFSETQ. With 0 bases removed from V and 1 base from J, the gap between germline ends came to 9 bases. CDR3 protein: CASSLAASGTDTQYF. For the CDR3, the DNA is TGCGCCAGCAGCTTGGCAGCGTCGGGCACAGATACGCAGTATTTT.

As to this clone: The identical CDR3 is also encoded by other nucleotide sequences in the sample. The genes are TRBV9 and TRBJ1-1; D possibly corresponds to TRBD1 (5 bases). This CDR3 comprises 14 residues. Germline V gene lookup returns CDR1 SGDLS and CDR2 YYNGEE. Trimming took 2 bases from V and 0 from J, leaving 8 bases between them. CDR3 in amino acids: CASSVEGVNTEAFF. The CDR3 coding sequence is TGTGCCAGCAGCGTCGAAGGGGTGAACACTGAAGCTTTCTTT.

J is TRBJ2-5 and V is TRBV23-1, with a weak D call TRBD1 (6 bases). TRBV23-1 is flagged as an ORF with uncertain function. CDR3 length: 13 amino acids. With 7 bases removed from V and 2 bases from J, the gap between germline ends came to 11 bases. CDR3 sequence (DNA): TGCGCCAGCACCCAGGACAGTCAAGAGACCCAGTACTTC. This encodes CASTQDSQETQYF.